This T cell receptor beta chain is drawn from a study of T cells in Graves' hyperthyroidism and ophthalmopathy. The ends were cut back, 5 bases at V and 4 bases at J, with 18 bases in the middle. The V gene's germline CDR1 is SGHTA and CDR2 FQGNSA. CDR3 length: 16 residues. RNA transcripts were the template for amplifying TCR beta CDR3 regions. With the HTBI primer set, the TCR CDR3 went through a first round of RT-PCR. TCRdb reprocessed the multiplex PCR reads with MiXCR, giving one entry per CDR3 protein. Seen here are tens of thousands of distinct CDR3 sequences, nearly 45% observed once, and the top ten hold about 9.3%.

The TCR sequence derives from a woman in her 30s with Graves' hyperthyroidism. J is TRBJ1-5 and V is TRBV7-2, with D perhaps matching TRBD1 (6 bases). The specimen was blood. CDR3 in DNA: TGTGCCAGCAGCAAAGGACAGTATACGACGAATCAGCCCCAGCATTTT. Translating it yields CASSKGQYTTNQPQHF.